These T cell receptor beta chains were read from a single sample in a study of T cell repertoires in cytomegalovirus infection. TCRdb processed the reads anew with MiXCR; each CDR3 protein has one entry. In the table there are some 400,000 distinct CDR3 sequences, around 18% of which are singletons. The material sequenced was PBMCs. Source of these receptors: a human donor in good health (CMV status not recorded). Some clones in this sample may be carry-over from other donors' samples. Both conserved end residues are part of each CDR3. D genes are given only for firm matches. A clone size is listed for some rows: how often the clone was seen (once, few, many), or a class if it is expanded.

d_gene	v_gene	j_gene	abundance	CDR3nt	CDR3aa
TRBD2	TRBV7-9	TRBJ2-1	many	TGTGCCAGCAGCTTTTCCGGGAGGACTGAGCAGTTCTTC	CASSFSGRTEQFF
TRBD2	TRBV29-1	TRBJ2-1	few	TGCAGCGTTGAGGGACTAGCGGTCACGGTCTTC	CSVEGLAVTVF
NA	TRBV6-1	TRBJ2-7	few	TGTGCCGCGAGTATAAGTCAGGGGGGACCCTACGAGCAGTACTTC	CAASISQGGPYEQYF
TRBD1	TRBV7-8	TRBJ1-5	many	TGTGCCAGCAGCCCAGGGGGGGGTCGGGGGCATCCCCAGCATTTT	CASSPGGGRGHPQHF
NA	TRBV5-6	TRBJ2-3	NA	TGTGCCAGCAGCTCGAGTCGACTCTGGACAGCTAGTAGCACAGATACGCAGTATTTT	CASSSSRLWTASSTDTQYF
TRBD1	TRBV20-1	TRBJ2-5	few	TGCAGTGCTAAGAAGGGACAGGGGCCAGAGACCCAGTACTTC	CSAKKGQGPETQYF
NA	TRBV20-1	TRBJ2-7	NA	TGCAGTGCTAGGGTTTGGGGTTCATCGGAGACGAGGTCCTACGAGCAGTACTTC	CSARVWGSSETRSYEQYF
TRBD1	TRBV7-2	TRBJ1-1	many	TGTGCCAGCAGCTCAACACCGGGACAGAAATTCTCCATGAACACTGAAGCTTTCTTT	CASSSTPGQKFSMNTEAFF
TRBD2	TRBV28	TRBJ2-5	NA	TGTGCCAGCAGGGGACTAGCTTCTCTAGGGACCCAGTACTTC	CASRGLASLGTQYF
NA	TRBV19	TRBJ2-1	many	TGTGCCAGTAGTATATACGACTCCATCAATGAGCAGTTCTTC	CASSIYDSINEQFF
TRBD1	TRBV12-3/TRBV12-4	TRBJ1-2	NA	TGTGCCAGCAGTTACGGGGGACAGGGGGCCGGTGGCTACACCTTC	CASSYGGQGAGGYTF
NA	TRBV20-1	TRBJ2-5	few	TGCAGTACGTACTCAGGAGAAACGCAAGAGACCCAGTACTTC	CSTYSGETQETQYF
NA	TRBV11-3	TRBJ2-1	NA	TGTGCCAGCAGCCACAGACTAAGCAACAATGAGCAGTTCTTC	CASSHRLSNNEQFF
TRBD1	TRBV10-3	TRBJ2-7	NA	TGTGCCATCAGTGAGTCGACAGGGGTAGGCGAGCAGTACTTC	CAISESTGVGEQYF
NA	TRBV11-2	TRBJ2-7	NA	TGTGCCAGCAGCTTCGACTTAACCTACGAGCAGTACTTC	CASSFDLTYEQYF
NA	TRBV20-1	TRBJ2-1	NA	TGCAGTGCTAGAGACCCGACTAGCTCCTACAATGAGCAGTTCTTC	CSARDPTSSYNEQFF
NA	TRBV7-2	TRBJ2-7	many	TGTGCCAGCAGCTTAGGACCTGCCGGGTACGAGCAGTACTTC	CASSLGPAGYEQYF
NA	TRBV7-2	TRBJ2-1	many	TGTGCCAGCAGCTTAGTTAGGGAGTACAATGAGCAGTTCTTC	CASSLVREYNEQFF
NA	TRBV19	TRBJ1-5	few	TGTGCCAGTACCACCGGAAGGCAGCCCCAGCATTTT	CASTTGRQPQHF
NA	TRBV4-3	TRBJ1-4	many	TGCGCCAGCAGCTCCTCACCGACAGCCGCTGAAAAACTGTTTTTT	CASSSSPTAAEKLFF
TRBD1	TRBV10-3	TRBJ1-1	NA	TGTGCCATCAGGACCGAGGTGGGGACAGGGACGAACACTGAAGCTTTCTTT	CAIRTEVGTGTNTEAFF
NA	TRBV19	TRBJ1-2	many	TGTGCCAGTAGGATTGGGGACATCGATTACGGCTACACCTTC	CASRIGDIDYGYTF
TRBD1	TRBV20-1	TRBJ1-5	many	TGCAGTGCTAGAGATTTACGTTGGACAGGTGAACAGCCCCAGCATTTT	CSARDLRWTGEQPQHF
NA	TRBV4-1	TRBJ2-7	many	TGCGCCAGCAGCCAAGATACCCCCCTACTAGCCTACGAGCAGTACTTC	CASSQDTPLLAYEQYF
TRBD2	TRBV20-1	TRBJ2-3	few	TGCAGTGCTAGAGATGTCCGGGCTAGCGGGACTAGCACAGATACGCAGTATTTT	CSARDVRASGTSTDTQYF
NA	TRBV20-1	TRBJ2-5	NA	TGCAGTGCTAGCCCGATAAAAGAGACCCAGTACTTC	CSASPIKETQYF
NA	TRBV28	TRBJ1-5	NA	TGTGCCAGCACCGAGGGGGGGGGTGGGAATCAGCCCCAGCATTTT	CASTEGGGGNQPQHF
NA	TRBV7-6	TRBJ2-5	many	TGTGCCAGCAGCTTCATCGGAGAGACCCAGTACTTC	CASSFIGETQYF
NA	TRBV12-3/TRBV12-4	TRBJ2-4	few	TGTGCCAGCAGGCCAACAGGGACCAAAAACATTCAGTACTTC	CASRPTGTKNIQYF
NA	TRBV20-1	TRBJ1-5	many	TGCAGTGCTGACCGCCTGTATGGGATGGGCAATCAGCCCCAGCATTTT	CSADRLYGMGNQPQHF
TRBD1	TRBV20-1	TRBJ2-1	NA	TGCAGTGCTAGAGATAGGGGGCTGTACAATGAGCAGTTCTTC	CSARDRGLYNEQFF
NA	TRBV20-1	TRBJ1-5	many	TGCAGTGCCGCTGGGGCAGGAGAATATCAGCCCCAGCATTTT	CSAAGAGEYQPQHF
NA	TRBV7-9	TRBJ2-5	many	TGTGCCAGCAGCTTAGGGGCGGCCGCGGACCAGTACTTC	CASSLGAAADQYF
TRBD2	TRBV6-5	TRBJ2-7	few	TGTGCCAGCAGACTCGCTAGCGGGGGCTACGAGCAGTACTTC	CASRLASGGYEQYF
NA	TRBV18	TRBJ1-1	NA	TGTGCCAGCTCACCAGATTGGACTAACACTGAAGCTTTCTTT	CASSPDWTNTEAFF
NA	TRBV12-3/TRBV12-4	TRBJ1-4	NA	TGTGCCAGCAGTTTAGTAACCGAAAAACTGTTTTTT	CASSLVTEKLFF
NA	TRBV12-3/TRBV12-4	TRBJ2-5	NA	TGTGCCAGCAGTGACTCCGCGGTGTGGACGGCCCAGTACTTC	CASSDSAVWTAQYF
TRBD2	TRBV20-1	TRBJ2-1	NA	TGCAGTGCTAGAGATCAGACTAGCGGGACCCCGGGGGGCTACAATGAGCAGTTCTTC	CSARDQTSGTPGGYNEQFF
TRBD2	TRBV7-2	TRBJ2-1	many	TGTGCCAGCAGCTTAGCGTACCCAATAGCGGGCGCCTACAATGAGCAGTTCTTC	CASSLAYPIAGAYNEQFF
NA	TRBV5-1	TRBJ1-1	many	TGCGCCAGCAGCGTACAAGGGATTTCCACTGAAGCTTTCTTT	CASSVQGISTEAFF
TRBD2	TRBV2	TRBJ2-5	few	TGTGCCAGCAGCCGACTAGCGGGGGCTAGTTGGGAGACCCAGTACTTC	CASSRLAGASWETQYF
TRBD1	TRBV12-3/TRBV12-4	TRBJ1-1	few	TGTGCCAGCACCTCACTGACAGGGTCTAACACTGAAGCTTTCTTT	CASTSLTGSNTEAFF
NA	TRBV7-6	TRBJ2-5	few	TGTGCCAGCAGCTTATTAGTAGCTGGGATGGGTTTGGAGACCCAGTACTTC	CASSLLVAGMGLETQYF
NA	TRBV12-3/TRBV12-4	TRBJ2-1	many	TGTGCCTGCTCGGGGGATTCCTACAATGAGCAGTTCTTC	CACSGDSYNEQFF
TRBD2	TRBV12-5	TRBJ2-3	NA	TGTGCTAGTGGTTTGCAACTAGCGTCGGATACGCAGTATTTT	CASGLQLASDTQYF
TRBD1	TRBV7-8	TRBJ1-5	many	TGTGCCAGCAGCTCCACCGGACAGGGGGATCAGCCCCAGCATTTT	CASSSTGQGDQPQHF
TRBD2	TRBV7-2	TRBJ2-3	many	TGTGCCAGCAGCTTAGGGACTAGCGGGGATACGCAGTATTTT	CASSLGTSGDTQYF
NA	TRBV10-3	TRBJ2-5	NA	TGTGCCATCAGTGGCAGACAAGAGACCCAGTACTTC	CAISGRQETQYF
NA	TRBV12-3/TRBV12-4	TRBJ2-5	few	TGTGCCAGCAGTCTAGGCTGGGTCCGAGAGACCCAGTACTTC	CASSLGWVRETQYF
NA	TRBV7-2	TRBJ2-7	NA	TGTGCCAGCAGTAAAGTGCCAGGGGTTCTCGAGCAGTACTTC	CASSKVPGVLEQYF
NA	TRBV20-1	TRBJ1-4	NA	TGCAGTGCTAGAGGGAAAAGTGAAAAACTGTTTTTT	CSARGKSEKLFF
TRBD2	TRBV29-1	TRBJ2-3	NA	TGCAGCGTGAGGACTAGTAAGGGCACAGATACGCAGTATTTT	CSVRTSKGTDTQYF
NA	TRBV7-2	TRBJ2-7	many	TGTGCCAGCAGCTTGGGGCGGATGTACGAGCAGTACTTC	CASSLGRMYEQYF
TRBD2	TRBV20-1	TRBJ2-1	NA	TGCAGTGCTAGAGATTCCCTAGCGGGAGGGCGTAGGAATGAGCAGTTCTTC	CSARDSLAGGRRNEQFF
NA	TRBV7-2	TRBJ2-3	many	TGTGCCAGCAGCTTTCGGTTTAGCGGAAGCACAGATACGCAGTATTTT	CASSFRFSGSTDTQYF
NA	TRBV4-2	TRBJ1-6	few	TGTGCCAGCAGCCAGCCGACCGGAGCGCATAATTCACCCCTCCACTTT	CASSQPTGAHNSPLHF
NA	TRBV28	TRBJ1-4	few	TGTGCCAGCAGTTTATGGTGGGCTGTGGGGGCTAATGAAAAACTGTTTTTT	CASSLWWAVGANEKLFF
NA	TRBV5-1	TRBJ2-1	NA	TGCGCCAGCAGACAGGGGGGGATCTCCTACAATGAGCAGTTCTTC	CASRQGGISYNEQFF
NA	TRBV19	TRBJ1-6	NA	TGTGCCAGTAGTATGCTGGATTCACCCCTCCACTTT	CASSMLDSPLHF